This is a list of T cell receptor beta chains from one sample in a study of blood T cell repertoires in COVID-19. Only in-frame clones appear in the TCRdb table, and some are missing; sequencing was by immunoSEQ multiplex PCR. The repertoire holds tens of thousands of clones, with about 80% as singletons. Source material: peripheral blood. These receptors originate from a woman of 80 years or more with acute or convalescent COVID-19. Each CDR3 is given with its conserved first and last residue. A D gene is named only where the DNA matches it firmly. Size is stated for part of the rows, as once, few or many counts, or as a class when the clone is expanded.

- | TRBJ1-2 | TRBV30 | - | TGTGCCTGGAAATGGGCCAGAACTAACTATGGCTACACCTTC | CAWKWARTNYGYTF
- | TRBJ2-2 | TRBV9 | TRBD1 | TGTGCCAGCAGCCGTACGTTGTTCGACAGGGGAGTCACCGGGGAGCTGTTTTTT | CASSRTLFDRGVTGELFF
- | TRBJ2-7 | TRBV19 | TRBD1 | TGTGCCAGTAGTATATCCCCACAGGGGTCCTACGAGCAGTACTTC | CASSISPQGSYEQYF
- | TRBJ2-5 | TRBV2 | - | TGTGCCAGCAGCACAGGGAGAGAGACCCAGTACTTC | CASSTGRETQYF
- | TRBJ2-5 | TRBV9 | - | TGTGCCAGCAGCGATCGGACTCTTGAGACCCAGTACTTC | CASSDRTLETQYF
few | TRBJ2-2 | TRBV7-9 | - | TGTGCCAGCAGCCACGGACTGAACACCGGGGAGCTGTTTTTT | CASSHGLNTGELFF
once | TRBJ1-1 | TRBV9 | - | TGTGCCAGCAGCGTAGCCGGGAAGCTCACTGAAGCTTTCTTT | CASSVAGKLTEAFF
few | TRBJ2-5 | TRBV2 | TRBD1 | TGTGCCAGCAGCGACAGGGGAGAGACCCAGTACTTC | CASSDRGETQYF
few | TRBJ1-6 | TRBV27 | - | TGTGCCAGCAAGAGTAAGGACACTCTTAGCTCCTATAATTCACCCCTCCACTTT | CASKSKDTLSSYNSPLHF
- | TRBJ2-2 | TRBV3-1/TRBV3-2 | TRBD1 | TGTGCCAGCAGCCTCGGACAGGGACACACCGGGGAGCTGTTTTTT | CASSLGQGHTGELFF
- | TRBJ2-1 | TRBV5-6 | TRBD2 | TGTGCCAGCAGCCTTCCGGGACTAGCAGTCAATGAGCAGTTCTTC | CASSLPGLAVNEQFF
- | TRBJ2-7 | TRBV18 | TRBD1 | TGTGCCAGCTCACCCTACACAGGGGGCAGCGGCTACGAGCAGTACTTC | CASSPYTGGSGYEQYF
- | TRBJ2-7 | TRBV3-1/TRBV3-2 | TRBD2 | TGTGCCAGCAGCGAGATACTAGCGGGCAAGGACGAGCAGTACTTC | CASSEILAGKDEQYF
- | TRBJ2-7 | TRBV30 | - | TGTGCCTGGAGTGTACCCCTAGGAACGTACTTC | CAWSVPLGTYF
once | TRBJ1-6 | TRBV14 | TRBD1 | TGTGCCAGCAGCCAAAGTGGGACAGGGTGGGAAGTCCTCCACTTT | CASSQSGTGWEVLHF
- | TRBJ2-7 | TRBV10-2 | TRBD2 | TGCGCCAGCTCCCAGACTAGCGGGGGCCAGCAGTACTTC | CASSQTSGGQQYF
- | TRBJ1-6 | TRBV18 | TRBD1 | TGTGCCAGCTCACCGCCGACAGGGAGCTCCTATAATTCACCCCTCCACTTT | CASSPPTGSSYNSPLHF
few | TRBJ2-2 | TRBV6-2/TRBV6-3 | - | TGTGCCAGCAGGTACAGACAGGAGCCCACCGGGGAGCTGTTTTTT | CASRYRQEPTGELFF
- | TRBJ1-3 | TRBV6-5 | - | TGTGCCAGCAGCCGGGGTTCCTCTGGAAACACCATATATTTT | CASSRGSSGNTIYF
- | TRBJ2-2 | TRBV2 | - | TGTGCCAGCAGGGCAGGGCTGGGGACCGGGGAGCTGTTTTTT | CASRAGLGTGELFF
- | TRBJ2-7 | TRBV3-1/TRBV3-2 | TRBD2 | TGTGCCAGCAGCCCGGAGAGGGCTAGCGGGAGGACCTACGAGCAGTACTTC | CASSPERASGRTYEQYF
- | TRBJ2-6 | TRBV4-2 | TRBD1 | TGTGCCAGCAGCGGGTACAGGGGGCCCCTTGGGGCCAACGTCCTGACTTTC | CASSGYRGPLGANVLTF
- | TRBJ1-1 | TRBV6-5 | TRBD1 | TGTGCCAGCAGTTACGCCCAGGGGGGGAACACTGAAGCTTTCTTT | CASSYAQGGNTEAFF
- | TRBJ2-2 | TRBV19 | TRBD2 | TGTGCCAGTAGTGCCCGCGGGGGGGCGGTTACCGGGGAGCTGTTTTTT | CASSARGGAVTGELFF
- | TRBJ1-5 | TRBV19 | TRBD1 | TGTGCCAGTACTCTCCCGGGGACAGGGGTTCAGCCCCAGCATTTT | CASTLPGTGVQPQHF
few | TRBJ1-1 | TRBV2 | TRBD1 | TGTGCCAGCAGTGAACGAGGGACAGGTTTGAGCACTGAAGCTTTCTTT | CASSERGTGLSTEAFF
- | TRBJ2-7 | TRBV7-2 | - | TGTGCCAGCAGCTTAGGACAGGCCTACTCCTACGAGCAGTACTTC | CASSLGQAYSYEQYF
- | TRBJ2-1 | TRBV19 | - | TGTGCCAGTAGTCCAGGACTCTACAGGGCTGAGCAGTTCTTC | CASSPGLYRAEQFF
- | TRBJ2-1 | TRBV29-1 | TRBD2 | TGCAGCGCCAAAGCGGGGGGCAGTGAGCAGTTCTTC | CSAKAGGSEQFF
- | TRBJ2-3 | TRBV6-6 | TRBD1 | TGTGCCAGCAGATCTAACTTGGGACAGAGCCCAGATACGCAGTATTTT | CASRSNLGQSPDTQYF
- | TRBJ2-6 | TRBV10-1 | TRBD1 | TGCGCCAGCAGTGAGAAAGGGACAGGCCACTCTGGGGCCAACGTCCTGACTTTC | CASSEKGTGHSGANVLTF
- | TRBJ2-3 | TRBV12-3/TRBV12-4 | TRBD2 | TGTGCCAGCAGTACTAGCGTTACGCAGTATTTT | CASSTSVTQYF
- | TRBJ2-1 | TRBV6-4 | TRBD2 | TGTGCCATCGCGACTAGCTATGGTTGGGAGCAGTTCTTC | CAIATSYGWEQFF
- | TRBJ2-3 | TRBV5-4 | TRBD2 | TGTGCCAGCAGCTATACGGGGGGTATCACAGATACGCAGTATTTT | CASSYTGGITDTQYF
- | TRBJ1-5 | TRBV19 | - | TGTGCCAGTACAGGGTGGAACAATCAGCCCCAGCATTTT | CASTGWNNQPQHF
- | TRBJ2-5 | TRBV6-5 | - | TGTGCCAGCAGTCCCCCCTCCAGAAGGACCCAGTACTTC | CASSPPSRRTQYF
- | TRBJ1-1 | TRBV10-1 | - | TGCGCCAGCAGTGAAAACCTAAACACTGAAGCTTTCTTT | CASSENLNTEAFF
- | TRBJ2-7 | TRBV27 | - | TGTGCCAGCAGTTTATTGACAGGTACCTACGAGCAGTACTTC | CASSLLTGTYEQYF
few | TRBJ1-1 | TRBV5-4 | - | TGTGCCAGCAGCTTAGGGGTTTTGGACACTGAAGCTTTCTTT | CASSLGVLDTEAFF
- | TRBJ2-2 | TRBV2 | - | TGTGCCAGCAGTAACAGGGCAGGCACCGGGGAGCTGTTTTTT | CASSNRAGTGELFF
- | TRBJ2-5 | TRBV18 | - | TGTGCCAGCTCACCACCGTTTCTAGAGACCCAGTACTTC | CASSPPFLETQYF
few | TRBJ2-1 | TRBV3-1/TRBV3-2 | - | TGTGCCAGCAGCCCCGTCGGCGGATGGCAGTTCTTC | CASSPVGGWQFF
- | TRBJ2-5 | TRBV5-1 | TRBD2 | TGCGCCAGCAGCTTGTGGGAGGGGTCCGGAGAGACCCAGTACTTC | CASSLWEGSGETQYF
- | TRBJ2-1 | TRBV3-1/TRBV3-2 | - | TGTGCCAGCAGCCAAGAGCTTGGGACTTACTACAATGAGCAGTTCTTC | CASSQELGTYYNEQFF
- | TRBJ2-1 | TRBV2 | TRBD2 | TGTGCCAGCTCCTCTAGCGGGGGGGCCGGCTACAATGAGCAGTTCTTC | CASSSSGGAGYNEQFF
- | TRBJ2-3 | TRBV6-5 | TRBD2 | TGTGCCAGCGGGAAGCGGGAGAGCACAGATACGCAGTATTTT | CASGKRESTDTQYF
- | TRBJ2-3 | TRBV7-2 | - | TGTGCCAGCAGCTTTAGTCGGGGGACAGATACGCAGTATTTT | CASSFSRGTDTQYF
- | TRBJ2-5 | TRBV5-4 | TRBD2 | TGTGCCAGCAGCTCCCCCCCTCGGGGGGGCCAAGAGACCCAGTACTTC | CASSSPPRGGQETQYF
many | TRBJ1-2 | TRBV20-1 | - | TGCAGTGCTAGTCAAGGGGCCGGGCGGGGGATTGTCGACTATGGCTACACCTTC | CSASQGAGRGIVDYGYTF
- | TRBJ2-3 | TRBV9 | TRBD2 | TGTGCCAGCAGCGTAGGTGGTAGCGGGAATTATGATACGCAGTATTTT | CASSVGGSGNYDTQYF
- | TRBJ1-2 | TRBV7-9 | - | TGTGCCAGCAGCTTCTGGGACACCCTTCGGTATGGCTACACCTTC | CASSFWDTLRYGYTF
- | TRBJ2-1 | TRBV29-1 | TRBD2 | TGCAGCGTTGAATGGGGGAGGGTGGGGGACAATGAGCAGTTCTTC | CSVEWGRVGDNEQFF
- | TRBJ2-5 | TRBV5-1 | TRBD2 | TGCGCCAGCAGCTTGAGGGGACTAGCGGGGTCAGAGACCCAGTACTTC | CASSLRGLAGSETQYF